Listed below are T cell receptor beta chains from one sample, sequenced in a study of cytomegalovirus exposure and HLA in healthy donors. Some clones are missing from TCRdb's copy, which holds only in-frame ones; the method was immunoSEQ multiplex PCR. Found here are some 130,000 clones, around 81% of them singletons; the top ten hold 0.55% to 0.75%. The sequenced sample consisted of PBMCs. These receptors were obtained from a man between 18 and 29 years old in good health and CMV-seronegative. Each CDR3 is given with its conserved first and last residue. A D gene is named only where the DNA matches it firmly. Only part of the rows carry a size: once, few, many, or a class if the clone is expanded.

DNA: TGTGCCATCAGTGAGTCCCCCCCCGGGACAGCCGCAACTAATGAAAAACTGTTTTTT
CDR3: CAISESPPGTAATNEKLFF
J: TRBJ1-4
size: -
D: TRBD1
V: TRBV10-3

DNA: TGCAGCGTTGAAGAAACGGCCTCCCCGGGTCAGCCCCAGCATTTT
CDR3: CSVEETASPGQPQHF
J: TRBJ1-5
size: -
D: -
V: TRBV29-1

DNA: TGTGCCAGCAGCGTGAGAGGTCCAGATACGCAGTATTTT
CDR3: CASSVRGPDTQYF
J: TRBJ2-3
size: -
D: -
V: TRBV11-2

DNA: TGTGCCAGCACTGCGGGGGACAGGCCCTACGAGCAGTACTTC
CDR3: CASTAGDRPYEQYF
J: TRBJ2-7
size: -
D: -
V: TRBV27

DNA: TGTGCCAGCAGCCTCTTGAGTGGCGGGGGGACCCGTGGATCGACCCAGTACTTC
CDR3: CASSLLSGGGTRGSTQYF
J: TRBJ2-5
size: -
D: TRBD2
V: TRBV7-2

DNA: TGTGCCAGCTCACCCGAGACAGGATCGGGCTATGGCTACACCTTC
CDR3: CASSPETGSGYGYTF
J: TRBJ1-2
size: -
D: -
V: TRBV18

DNA: TGTGCCAGCAGCCTAACGGGTTACAATCAGCCCCAGCATTTT
CDR3: CASSLTGYNQPQHF
J: TRBJ1-5
size: -
D: -
V: TRBV28

DNA: TGTGCCAGCAGCGCCCGGGGGGGGCCCCAGCATTTT
CDR3: CASSARGGPQHF
J: TRBJ1-5
size: few
D: -
V: TRBV5-6

DNA: TGCGCCAGCAGCTTGAATGGGGGGGAACAGCCCCAGCATTTT
CDR3: CASSLNGGEQPQHF
J: TRBJ1-5
size: -
D: -
V: TRBV5-1

DNA: TGTGCCAGCAGCATATCAGGGGGCCCCTACGAGCAGTACTTC
CDR3: CASSISGGPYEQYF
J: TRBJ2-7
size: -
D: TRBD1
V: TRBV7-3

DNA: TGCGCCAGCAGCTTGGCCTTGGGCAGAACCTACGAGCAGTACTTC
CDR3: CASSLALGRTYEQYF
J: TRBJ2-7
size: -
D: -
V: TRBV5-1

DNA: TGTGCCAGCAGTCCAACTGATCATTTGTTCACTGAAGCTTTCTTT
CDR3: CASSPTDHLFTEAFF
J: TRBJ1-1
size: -
D: -
V: TRBV27

DNA: TGCAGCGTTGAAGTTGCGGGGGGGTTTGCGGGACAGTTCTTC
CDR3: CSVEVAGGFAGQFF
J: TRBJ2-1
size: -
D: TRBD2
V: TRBV29-1

DNA: TGCGCCAGCAGCTTGGTGGCAGGTGGAATCGACGAGCAGTACTTC
CDR3: CASSLVAGGIDEQYF
J: TRBJ2-7
size: few
D: -
V: TRBV5-1

DNA: TGTGCCAGCAGCGTACCGACTAGCGGGGGTGATCAGGGGCAGTTCTTC
CDR3: CASSVPTSGGDQGQFF
J: TRBJ2-1
size: -
D: TRBD2
V: TRBV9

DNA: TGCGCCAGCAGCCAAGTGAGGGGGAGCAATCAGCCCCAGCATTTT
CDR3: CASSQVRGSNQPQHF
J: TRBJ1-5
size: -
D: -
V: TRBV4-3

DNA: TGTGCCTGGGGAGTTCAACGAGGGGGGGGAGAGACCCAGTACTTC
CDR3: CAWGVQRGGGETQYF
J: TRBJ2-5
size: -
D: -
V: TRBV30

DNA: TGTGCCAGCTCACCTAGCAGCGAGCAGTACTTC
CDR3: CASSPSSEQYF
J: TRBJ2-7
size: -
D: -
V: TRBV18

DNA: TGTGCCAGCAGCTTCAGGGGGAGAGGAAACACCATATATTTT
CDR3: CASSFRGRGNTIYF
J: TRBJ1-3
size: -
D: TRBD1
V: TRBV7-8

DNA: TGTGCCAGCAGCTTAGTAGCAACAGGCTGGTCAGATACGCAGTATTTT
CDR3: CASSLVATGWSDTQYF
J: TRBJ2-3
size: -
D: -
V: TRBV7-2

DNA: TGTGCCAGCCACCGCGACAGGGGTACCACTGAAGCTTTCTTT
CDR3: CASHRDRGTTEAFF
J: TRBJ1-1
size: -
D: TRBD1
V: TRBV27

DNA: TGTGCCAGTAGTACCTATGGGGGCCTCGTCTCCTACGAGCAGTACTTC
CDR3: CASSTYGGLVSYEQYF
J: TRBJ2-7
size: once
D: -
V: TRBV27

DNA: TGCGCCAGCAGTCCGTGGGGCCCTACGGGCACCGGGGAGCTGTTTTTT
CDR3: CASSPWGPTGTGELFF
J: TRBJ2-2
size: few
D: -
V: TRBV5-1

DNA: TGTGCCAGCAGTGTGGCAGGGGGAAGCACTGAAGCTTTCTTT
CDR3: CASSVAGGSTEAFF
J: TRBJ1-1
size: -
D: TRBD1
V: TRBV6-1

DNA: TGTGCCATCATGGGGACAGGGAACACTGAAGCTTTCTTT
CDR3: CAIMGTGNTEAFF
J: TRBJ1-1
size: few
D: TRBD1
V: TRBV10-3

DNA: TGTGCCAGCTCACCACTTTCAGGGGCAGCCACCTACGAGCAGTACTTC
CDR3: CASSPLSGAATYEQYF
J: TRBJ2-7
size: -
D: -
V: TRBV18

DNA: TGTGCCAGCAGCTTAGTAGTCGAGGGCTGGGAGACCCAGTACTTC
CDR3: CASSLVVEGWETQYF
J: TRBJ2-5
size: -
D: -
V: TRBV5-4

DNA: TGTGCCAGCAGCTTGCCAGTACTGACAGGGAACACTGAAGCTTTCTTT
CDR3: CASSLPVLTGNTEAFF
J: TRBJ1-1
size: -
D: -
V: TRBV5-4

DNA: TGTGCCAGCAGCTTATACGACAGGGATAATGAAAAACTGTTTTTT
CDR3: CASSLYDRDNEKLFF
J: TRBJ1-4
size: -
D: TRBD1
V: TRBV11-2

DNA: TGTGCCAGCAGCAACGGGGGGGCCTCCTACGAGCAGTACTTC
CDR3: CASSNGGASYEQYF
J: TRBJ2-7
size: -
D: TRBD2
V: TRBV9

DNA: TGTGCCACCAGAGAAGGGACAGTTAATGAAAAACTGTTTTTT
CDR3: CATREGTVNEKLFF
J: TRBJ1-4
size: -
D: TRBD1
V: TRBV15

DNA: TGTGCCAGCAGTGAACCGGGTAACTATGGCTACACCTTC
CDR3: CASSEPGNYGYTF
J: TRBJ1-2
size: -
D: -
V: TRBV6-1

DNA: TGCGCCAGCAGCCAAGGGAGGTTGGCTTATAATGAAAAACTGTTTTTT
CDR3: CASSQGRLAYNEKLFF
J: TRBJ1-4
size: -
D: -
V: TRBV4-3

DNA: TGTGCCAGCAGCGCCGACAGGGGCCGGAGCTCCTACAATGAGCAGTTCTTC
CDR3: CASSADRGRSSYNEQFF
J: TRBJ2-1
size: -
D: TRBD1
V: TRBV11-3

DNA: TGTGCCAGCAGCTTGGCCAGAGGGGGTGGGACCCAGTACTTC
CDR3: CASSLARGGGTQYF
J: TRBJ2-5
size: few
D: -
V: TRBV5-5

DNA: TGTGCCAGCAGCGCCCGACAGGCTAATGAAAAACTGTTTTTT
CDR3: CASSARQANEKLFF
J: TRBJ1-4
size: -
D: -
V: TRBV9

DNA: TGCGCCAGCAGCATAACTCCAACCTACGAGCAGTACTTC
CDR3: CASSITPTYEQYF
J: TRBJ2-7
size: -
D: -
V: TRBV10-2

DNA: TGTGCCAGCATCCTCCGGTCGACAGGGGGTGCCTACGAGCAGTACTTC
CDR3: CASILRSTGGAYEQYF
J: TRBJ2-7
size: -
D: TRBD1
V: TRBV28

DNA: TGTGCCAGTAGTATAGTGGTAGGGGTTGGCTACACCTTC
CDR3: CASSIVVGVGYTF
J: TRBJ1-2
size: few
D: -
V: TRBV19

DNA: TGTGCCAGCAGCCAAGATCTTCGGGGGGCGCATGAAAAACTGTTTTTT
CDR3: CASSQDLRGAHEKLFF
J: TRBJ1-4
size: -
D: -
V: TRBV14